A selection of T cell receptor beta chains follows, all from one sample in a study of CD8+CD57+ T cells in acquired aplastic anemia. TCRdb reprocessed the reads with MiXCR, giving one entry per CDR3 protein. The data hold 150,000 to 200,000 distinct CDR3 sequences, with under 55% observed a single time. The source material was sorted CD4+, CD8+, or CD8+CD57+ T cells (not recorded which) from PBMCs. Source of these receptors: a human donor with aplastic anemia. Each CDR3 is given with its conserved first and last residue. Each record gives: CDR3 protein, D gene, clone size, V gene, J gene. The D gene is left open where the match is weak. A clone size is listed for some rows: how often the clone was seen (once, few, many), or a class if it is expanded.

CASSQDMAGAANYNEQFF,TRBD2,few,TRBV4-1,TRBJ2-1
CASSLASGREPTQYF,TRBD2,many,TRBV5-1,TRBJ2-7
CASSFGTVTSYEQYF,TRBD1,NA,TRBV7-2,TRBJ2-7
CASSRGLLGGNTIYF,NA,NA,TRBV19,TRBJ1-3
CATSDLVTTDTQYF,NA,NA,TRBV24-1,TRBJ2-3
CASSPRLSRGRNEQFF,NA,many,TRBV7-6,TRBJ2-1
CASSQRTSGSNEQFF,TRBD2,many,TRBV4-2,TRBJ2-1
CSALTGPGPPLHF,NA,NA,TRBV20-1,TRBJ1-6
CASSAGTSREQFF,TRBD2,NA,TRBV19,TRBJ2-1
CSTRESTVNQPQHF,NA,few,TRBV20-1,TRBJ1-5
CASSLFGQGTYGYTF,TRBD1,many,TRBV5-1,TRBJ1-2
CAGIPTRTNEKLFF,NA,NA,TRBV6-1,TRBJ1-4
CASSTGRSSYNEQFF,NA,NA,TRBV19,TRBJ2-1
CGARVRSGAPYNEQFF,TRBD2,NA,TRBV20-1,TRBJ2-1
CSARDSRVGVLAGLYEQYF,TRBD2,many,TRBV20-1,TRBJ2-7
CASNRRALEAFF,NA,NA,TRBV2,TRBJ1-1
CASSVGYNEQFF,NA,many,TRBV19,TRBJ2-1
CATSGSGDSSTDTQYF,TRBD1,many,TRBV24-1,TRBJ2-3
CASSPRLAGGPKAGMYKQYF,TRBD2,many,TRBV11-2,TRBJ2-7
CSAGHNSNQPQHF,NA,NA,TRBV20-1,TRBJ1-5
CASSLANNREKLFF,NA,many,TRBV7-9,TRBJ1-4
CATSDLNYGYTF,NA,few,TRBV15,TRBJ1-2
CATPRDLARNEQFF,NA,many,TRBV10-3,TRBJ2-1
CASSWGFGGSETQYF,NA,NA,TRBV12-3/TRBV12-4,TRBJ2-5
CAVDNREQFF,NA,many,TRBV2,TRBJ2-1
CSAESQGHGTDTQYF,NA,NA,TRBV20-1,TRBJ2-3
CASTPRGPLPNSPLHF,TRBD1,few,TRBV11-1,TRBJ1-6
CATNFLAGQGAYEQYF,TRBD1,NA,TRBV24-1,TRBJ2-7
CASRGLAGDEQFF,TRBD2,many,TRBV7-8,TRBJ2-1
CSAAWHSQETQYF,NA,NA,TRBV20-1,TRBJ2-5
CASSSIPSTDTQYF,NA,many,TRBV7-3,TRBJ2-3
CAISAKGALYNEQFF,NA,many,TRBV10-3,TRBJ2-1
CASSLEGQGALNEQFF,TRBD1,many,TRBV11-2,TRBJ2-1
CASRTSGGYTF,NA,NA,TRBV4-1,TRBJ1-2
CASSSGFAKNIQYF,NA,NA,TRBV11-3,TRBJ2-4
CAIESRAPYNEQFF,NA,NA,TRBV11-2,TRBJ2-1
CATSDPVGGGKQYF,TRBD1,few,TRBV24-1,TRBJ2-7
CASSRQALNTEAFF,NA,NA,TRBV10-1,TRBJ1-1
CASRPDTQYF,NA,many,TRBV7-9,TRBJ2-3
CAISAREGATNYGYTF,TRBD1,NA,TRBV10-3,TRBJ1-2
CASSISLAGNEQFF,TRBD2,NA,TRBV19,TRBJ2-1
CASSLGGRQNTGAFF,NA,few,TRBV5-1,TRBJ1-1
CASSTSNSGFGTDTQYF,NA,NA,TRBV2,TRBJ2-3
CASSTRQGADTQYF,TRBD1,NA,TRBV10-1,TRBJ2-3
CASSQEAGTGGTEAFF,TRBD1,NA,TRBV4-3,TRBJ1-1
CASSLGGTYNEQFF,NA,many,TRBV11-3,TRBJ2-1
CASSQGGKGSYNEQFF,NA,NA,TRBV16,TRBJ2-1
CASSYSGTTGELFF,NA,many,TRBV6-6,TRBJ2-2
CASTLGQGEATEAFF,TRBD1,NA,TRBV11-2,TRBJ1-1
CATSEPQGSANTGELFF,NA,NA,TRBV24-1,TRBJ2-2
CASSARTGRPTYNEQFF,TRBD2,many,TRBV9,TRBJ2-1
CAWTDRTYEQYF,NA,NA,TRBV30,TRBJ2-7
CASSLLGESQPQHF,NA,NA,TRBV27,TRBJ1-5
CATSGSNQPQHF,NA,NA,TRBV10-1,TRBJ1-5
CASSPGQGYYNEQFF,TRBD1,few,TRBV18,TRBJ2-1
CASSTAGGSYEQYF,TRBD2,NA,TRBV19,TRBJ2-7
CSARDLGQGSRNSPLHF,TRBD1,NA,TRBV20-1,TRBJ1-6
CASRGGTYSNQPQHF,NA,NA,TRBV13,TRBJ1-5
CSVDSGPEQYF,NA,NA,TRBV29-1,TRBJ2-7